The 16 T cell receptor beta chains below were found in one sample sequenced in a study of blood T cell repertoires in COVID-19. Method: immunoSEQ multiplex PCR; TCRdb's copy keeps in-frame clones and lacks some. The profile shows hundreds of thousands of clones, approximately 90% of them singletons. Sequenced: peripheral blood. These receptors were obtained from a young man with COVID-19, enrolled during active disease.

J is TRBJ2-2 and V is TRBV6-5, with 9 bases aligning to TRBD1. The CDR3 length is 15 residues. Germline values: CDR1 MNHEY, CDR2 SVGAGI. With V trimmed by 7 bases and J by 2 bases, 5 bases remained unmatched. CDR3 residues: CASTRDRVNTGELFF. In nucleotides, the CDR3 is TGTGCCAGCACCCGGGACAGGGTCAACACCGGGGAGCTGTTTTTT.

The CDR3 DNA reads TGTGCCATCAGTGATCAGGCGGGAAAAGAGACCCAGTACTTC. Its protein product is CAISDQAGKETQYF. This chain joins TRBV10-3 and TRBJ2-5; D may be TRBD2 (6 bases). The V gene lost 3 bases and the J gene lost 3 bases, with 11 bases spanning the gap. The germline V gene encodes CDR1 ENHRY and CDR2 SYGVKD. The CDR3 contains 14 residues.

The chain joins TRBV5-4 to TRBJ2-7; TRBD2 agrees at 9 bases. Germline values: CDR1 SGHNT, CDR2 YYREEE (reference sequence). CDR3 length equals 16 residues. V trimming: 3 bases; J trimming: 0 bases; junction bases outside the gene matches: 7. In DNA, the CDR3 is TGTGCCAGCAGCTGGGGCTTAGCGGGAGTCTCCTACGAGCAGTACTTC. Translated: CASSWGLAGVSYEQYF.

This clone was seen a few times. Other DNA sequences in the sample encode the same CDR3. The V call is TRBV7-9, the J call TRBJ1-3; 9 bases match TRBD1. Germline V lookup: CDR1 SEHNR, CDR2 FQNEAQ (reference sequence). This CDR3 comprises 15 residues. The J segment lost 3 bases and the V segment lost 5 bases, leaving 5 bases of the junction unmatched. The CDR3 DNA is TGTGCCAGCAGCCCACAGGGGGCGAGTGGAAACACCATATATTTT. Translation: CASSPQGASGNTIYF.

V is TRBV27 and J is TRBJ2-1, with D perhaps TRBD1 (6 bases). The CDR3 extends over 18 amino acids. V lost 2 bases and J lost 0, with 17 bases in between. Germline values: CDR1 MNHEY, CDR2 SMNVEV (reference sequence). The CDR3 coding sequence is TGTGCCAGCAGTTTAGGGTTGGACAGCCGATACTCCTACAATGAGCAGTTCTTC. Its protein product is CASSLGLDSRYSYNEQFF.

The rearrangement uses TRBV7-9 and TRBJ1-1; D may be TRBD1 (6 bases). This CDR3 is built from 14 residues. V was pared by 0 bases and J by 3 bases, with 8 bases between. CDR1 is SEHNR, CDR2 FQNEAQ, per germline (reference sequence). CDR3 loop: CASSLATGHTEAFF. The CDR3 DNA reads as TGTGCCAGCAGCTTAGCTACAGGGCACACTGAAGCTTTCTTT.

This clone is a singleton in its sample. The V call is TRBV5-1, the J call TRBJ2-3; maybe TRBD1 (5 bases). There are 13 residues in the CDR3. The V and J ends lost 6 bases and 7 bases respectively, with 15 bases between them. Germline V lookup: CDR1 SGHRS, CDR2 YFSETQ. The CDR3 region is CASIGADSHTQYF. CDR3 coding DNA: TGCGCCAGCATAGGGGCAGATTCCCATACGCAGTATTTT.

The rearrangement uses TRBV3-1 (or the pseudogene TRBV3-2) and TRBJ2-5; 8 bases match TRBD2. CDR3 length: 15 residues. Trimming cost V 1 base and J 2 bases; bases outside gene matches: 3. Germline assignment: CDR1 LGHDT and CDR2 YNNKEL (reference sequence). DNA for the CDR3: TGTGCCAGCAGCCAAGGGACTAGCAATCAAGAGACCCAGTACTTC. Protein: CASSQGTSNQETQYF.

This clone appeared once. The chain combines TRBV6-6 with TRBJ2-2; D may be TRBD1 (5 bases). Trimming removed 2 bases from V and 4 bases from J, with 11 bases in between. The CDR3 loop spans 15 amino acids. CDR1 is MNHNY, CDR2 SVGAGI, per germline (reference sequence). The CDR3 here is CASSYGPGPTGELFF. CDR3 sequence (DNA): TGTGCCAGCAGTTACGGGCCAGGGCCCACCGGGGAGCTGTTTTTT.

Only a few counts were recorded for this clone. The V and J genes are TRBV2 and TRBJ2-2, with unresolved D. CDR3 length: 15 amino acids. Trimming removed 4 bases from V and 6 bases from J, with 15 bases in between. The germline V gene encodes CDR1 SNHLY and CDR2 FYNNEI. The DNA of the CDR3 is TGTGCCAGCAGTGGATTGTGGGTCGGGTCCGGGGAGCTGTTTTTT. It is translated as CASSGLWVGSGELFF. Drawing the rest from reference TRBV2 and TRBJ2-2, the complete variable domain is EPEVTQTPSHQVTQMGQEVILRCVPISNHLYFYWYRQILGQKVEFLVSFYNNEISEKSEIFDDQFSVERPDGSNFTLKIRSTKLEDSAMYFCASSGLWVGSGELFFGEGSRLTVL.

This clone was counted a single time. The CDR3 nucleotides are TGTGCCAGTAGTATTGAGGTTTCCTACGAGCAGTACTTC. Its translation: CASSIEVSYEQYF. The chain links TRBV19 to TRBJ2-7; no clear D. Germline assignment: CDR1 LNHDA and CDR2 SQIVND (reference sequence). This CDR3 spans 13 amino acids. V lost 3 bases and J lost 1, with 7 bases in between.

This chain connects TRBV11-3 to TRBJ2-3; D possibly corresponds to TRBD1 (5 bases). This CDR3 is 14 amino acids long. The germline CDR1 and CDR2 sequences are SGHNT and YENEEA. Trimming cost V 1 base and J 6 bases, with 11 bases left between them. This chain's CDR3 is CASSLGSPGDTQYF. CDR3 nucleotides: TGTGCCAGCAGCTTAGGTTCCCCAGGGGATACGCAGTATTTT.

This clone was detected only once. The chain recombines TRBV19 with TRBJ1-2; a weak D match, TRBD1 (6 bases). Per germline, CDR1 LNHDA and CDR2 SQIVND (reference sequence). This CDR3 spans 15 amino acids. V was cut by 5 bases and J by 0 bases, with 13 bases left in between. The CDR3 nucleotides read TGTGCCAGTAGTCTCGGGACACCTTCTAACTATGGCTACACCTTC. The encoded protein is CASSLGTPSNYGYTF.

This rearrangement joins TRBV7-8 to TRBJ2-1; TRBD2 agrees at 11 bases. The CDR3 loop spans 16 amino acids. The trim removed 5 bases at V and 7 bases at J, leaving 10 bases unmatched. Per the germline V gene, CDR1 is SGHVS and CDR2 is FQNEAQ. The CDR3 DNA reads as TGTGCCAGCAGCAATAGCGGGGGGGCTGGATTTAATGAGCAGTTCTTC. Its translation: CASSNSGGAGFNEQFF.

This clone has a handful of counts. The chain has TRBV27 and TRBJ2-7; 8 nucleotides line up with TRBD1. The ends lost 6 bases at V and 2 bases at J; junction bases unmatched: 0. CDR1 is MNHEY, CDR2 SMNVEV, per germline (reference sequence). This CDR3 has 12 residues. The CDR3 sequence: CASRTGAYEQYF. CDR3 bases: TGTGCCAGCAGGACAGGGGCCTACGAGCAGTACTTC.

The J gene is TRBJ2-1, the V gene TRBV5-1, with 7 bases aligning to TRBD1. The J segment lost 3 bases and the V segment lost 2 bases, leaving 8 bases of the junction unmatched. Per the germline V gene, CDR1 is SGHRS and CDR2 is YFSETQ. The CDR3 loop spans 16 amino acids. CDR3 residues: CASSFPRDRNYNEQFF. The CDR3 DNA reads as TGCGCCAGCAGCTTCCCCCGGGACAGAAACTACAATGAGCAGTTCTTC.